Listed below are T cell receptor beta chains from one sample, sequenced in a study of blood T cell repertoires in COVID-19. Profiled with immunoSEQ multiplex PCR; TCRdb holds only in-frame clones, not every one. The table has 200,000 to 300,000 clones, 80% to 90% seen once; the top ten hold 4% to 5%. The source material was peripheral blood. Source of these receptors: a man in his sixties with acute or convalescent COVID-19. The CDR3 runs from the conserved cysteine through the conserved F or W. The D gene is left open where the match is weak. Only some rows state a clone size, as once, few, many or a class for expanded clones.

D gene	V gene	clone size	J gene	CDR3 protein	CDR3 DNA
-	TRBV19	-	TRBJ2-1	CASSTRKNEQFF	TGTGCCAGTAGTACCAGAAAGAATGAGCAGTTCTTC
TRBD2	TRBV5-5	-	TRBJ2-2	CASSFSGTSGGIGELFF	TGTGCCAGCAGCTTCTCCGGGACTAGCGGGGGAATAGGGGAGCTGTTTTTT
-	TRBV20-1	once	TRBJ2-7	CSARGPYEQYF	TGCAGTGCTAGGGGCCCCTACGAGCAGTACTTC
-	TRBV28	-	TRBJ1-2	CASTLVGGGHNAYTF	TGTGCCAGCACCCTAGTCGGCGGGGGGCACAACGCCTATACCTTC
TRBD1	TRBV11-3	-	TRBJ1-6	CASSSDRRDSPLHF	TGTGCCAGCAGCTCGGACAGGAGGGATTCACCCCTCCACTTT
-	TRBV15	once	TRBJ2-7	CATSTDRRYEQYF	TGTGCCACCAGCACAGACAGGAGGTACGAGCAGTACTTC
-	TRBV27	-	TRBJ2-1	CASSLQGRVGYNEQFF	TGTGCCAGCAGTTTACAGGGTCGTGTGGGTTACAATGAGCAGTTCTTC
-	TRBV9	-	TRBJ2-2	CASSVVGTGELFF	TGTGCCAGCAGCGTAGTCGGCACCGGGGAGCTGTTTTTT
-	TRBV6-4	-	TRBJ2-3	CANPTIIDGKVQYF	TGTGCCAACCCCACGATTATAGACGGGAAGGTGCAGTATTTT
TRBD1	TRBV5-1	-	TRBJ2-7	CASSNWDRGYEQYF	TGCGCCAGCAGCAACTGGGACAGGGGATACGAGCAGTACTTC
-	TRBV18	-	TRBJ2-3	CASSPRQTDTQYF	TGTGCCAGCTCACCGCGACAGACAGATACGCAGTATTTT
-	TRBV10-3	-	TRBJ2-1	CAIRRTVGHNEQFF	TGTGCCATCAGGCGGACAGTGGGGCACAATGAGCAGTTCTTC
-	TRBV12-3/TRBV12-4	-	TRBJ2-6	CASNLGANVLTF	TGTGCCAGCAACCTAGGGGCCAACGTCCTGACTTTC
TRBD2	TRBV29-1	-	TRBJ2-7	CSVVAAGVLEQYF	TGCAGCGTTGTAGCAGCGGGGGTACTAGAGCAGTACTTC
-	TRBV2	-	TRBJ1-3	CASSSPMVRDIGNTIYF	TGTGCCAGCAGTTCTCCAATGGTCCGGGATATTGGAAACACCATATATTTT
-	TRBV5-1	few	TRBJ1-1	CASSLTYGYTEAFF	TGCGCCAGCAGCTTGACCTACGGGTACACTGAAGCTTTCTTT
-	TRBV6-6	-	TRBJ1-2	CATASGEGAGGYTF	TGTGCCACCGCCTCTGGGGAGGGCGCTGGGGGCTACACCTTC
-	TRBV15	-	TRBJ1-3	CATSAWTANSGNTIYF	TGTGCCACCAGCGCGTGGACAGCCAACTCTGGAAACACCATATATTTT
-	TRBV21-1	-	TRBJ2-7	CASSPTYEQYF	TGTGCCAGCAGCCCAACCTACGAGCAGTACTTC
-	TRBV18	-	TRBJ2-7	CASSPPTGFNEQYF	TGTGCCAGCTCACCACCGACGGGGTTCAACGAGCAGTACTTC
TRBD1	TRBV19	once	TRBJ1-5	CASSARTGGDQPQHF	TGTGCCAGTAGTGCTCGGACAGGGGGCGATCAGCCCCAGCATTTT
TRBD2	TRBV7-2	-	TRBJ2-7	CASSDSGGLLYEQYF	TGTGCCAGCAGCGATAGCGGGGGCCTCCTGTACGAGCAGTACTTC
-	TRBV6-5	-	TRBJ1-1	CASSFQAGANTEAFF	TGTGCCAGCAGCTTTCAGGCAGGGGCGAACACTGAAGCTTTCTTT
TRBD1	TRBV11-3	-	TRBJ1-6	CASSLQGAGSPLHF	TGTGCCAGCAGCTTACAGGGGGCGGGATCACCCCTCCACTTT
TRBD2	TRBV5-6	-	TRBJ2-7	CASSFFWRGADEQYF	TGTGCCAGCAGCTTCTTCTGGCGGGGGGCCGACGAGCAGTACTTC
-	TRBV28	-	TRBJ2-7	CASSRQGLTYEQYF	TGTGCCAGCAGCCGTCAGGGATTGACCTACGAGCAGTACTTC
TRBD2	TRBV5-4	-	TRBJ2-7	CATRLAVSSYEQYF	TGTGCCACGAGACTAGCGGTGTCCTCCTACGAGCAGTACTTC
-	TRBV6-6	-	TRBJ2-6	CASSYSEAGANVLTF	TGTGCCAGCAGTTACTCCGAGGCTGGGGCCAACGTCCTGACTTTC
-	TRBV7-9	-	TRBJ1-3	CASRNDRLSGNTIYF	TGTGCCAGCAGAAATGACAGGCTCTCTGGAAACACCATATATTTT
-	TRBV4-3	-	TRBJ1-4	CASSQEDVRTAYEKLFF	TGCGCCAGCAGCCAAGAGGACGTTCGGACAGCCTATGAAAAACTGTTTTTT
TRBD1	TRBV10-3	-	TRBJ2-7	CAISGDRGFGEQYF	TGTGCCATCAGTGGGGACAGGGGGTTTGGCGAGCAGTACTTC
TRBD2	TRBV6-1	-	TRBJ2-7	CASSGSLAGRASMSSYEQYF	TGTGCCAGCAGTGGTTCCCTAGCGGGGCGGGCCTCTATGAGCTCCTACGAGCAGTACTTC
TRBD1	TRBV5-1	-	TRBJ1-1	CASGGGDRVNTEAFF	TGCGCCAGCGGAGGGGGCGACAGGGTGAACACTGAAGCTTTCTTT
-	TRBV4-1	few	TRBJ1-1	CASSQGRGNTEAFF	TGCGCCAGCAGCCAAGGCCGGGGGAACACTGAAGCTTTCTTT
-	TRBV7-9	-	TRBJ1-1	CASRADTEAFF	TGTGCCAGCAGAGCGGACACTGAAGCTTTCTTT
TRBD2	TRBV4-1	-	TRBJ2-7	CASSQAASGISYEQYF	TGCGCCAGCAGCCAGGCGGCTAGCGGGATCTCCTACGAGCAGTACTTC
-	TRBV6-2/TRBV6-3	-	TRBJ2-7	CASSLWGGREQYF	TGTGCCAGCAGTCTGTGGGGCGGAAGGGAGCAGTACTTC
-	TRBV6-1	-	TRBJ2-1	CASSVGGAPPYNEQFF	TGTGCCAGCAGTGTTGGCGGGGCGCCTCCTTACAATGAGCAGTTCTTC
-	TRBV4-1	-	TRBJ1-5	CASSPTEAGNQPQHF	TGCGCCAGCAGCCCGACAGAGGCTGGCAATCAGCCCCAGCATTTT
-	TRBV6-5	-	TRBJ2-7	CASSYDRSYEQYF	TGTGCCAGCAGTTACGACAGGTCGTACGAGCAGTACTTC
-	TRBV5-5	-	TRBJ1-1	CASSLGLERMGEAFF	TGTGCCAGCAGCTTGGGACTGGAGCGGATGGGTGAAGCTTTCTTT
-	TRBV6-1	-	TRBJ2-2	CASSARRPRREKDTGELFF	TGTGCCAGCAGTGCTCGCCGACCACGGAGGGAAAAAGACACCGGGGAGCTGTTTTTT
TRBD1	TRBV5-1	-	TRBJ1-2	CASSLGDRGPSGYTF	TGCGCCAGCAGCTTGGGGGACAGGGGACCCAGTGGCTACACCTTC
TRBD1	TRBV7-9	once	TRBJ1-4	CASSLLGTANEKLFF	TGTGCCAGCAGCTTGCTAGGGACAGCTAATGAAAAACTGTTTTTT
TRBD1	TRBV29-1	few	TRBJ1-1	CSVGPGQSNTEAFF	TGCAGCGTTGGGCCGGGACAGTCTAACACTGAAGCTTTCTTT
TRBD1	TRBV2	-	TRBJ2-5	CASSGGQGQETQYF	TGTGCCAGCAGCGGAGGACAGGGCCAAGAGACCCAGTACTTC
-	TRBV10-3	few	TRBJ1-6	CAISESSWRAGGYNSPLHF	TGTGCCATCAGTGAGTCCTCCTGGCGGGCAGGCGGGTATAATTCACCCCTCCACTTT
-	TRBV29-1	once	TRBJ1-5	CSARDSNQPQHF	TGCAGCGCCAGGGATAGCAATCAGCCCCAGCATTTT
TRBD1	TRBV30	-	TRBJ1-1	CAWSVGGTVNTEAFF	TGTGCCTGGAGTGTTGGGGGGACAGTGAACACTGAAGCTTTCTTT
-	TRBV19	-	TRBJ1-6	CASSGQGNSPLHF	TGTGCCAGTAGTGGGCAGGGCAATTCACCCCTCCACTTT
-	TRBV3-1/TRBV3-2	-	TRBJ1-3	CASSQPWGAGNTIYF	TGTGCCAGCAGCCAACCTTGGGGGGCTGGAAACACCATATATTTT
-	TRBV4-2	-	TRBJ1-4	CASSQVGTGVNEKLFF	TGTGCCAGCAGCCAAGTCGGAACCGGGGTTAATGAAAAACTGTTTTTT
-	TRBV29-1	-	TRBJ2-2	CSVPTGLSGTGELFF	TGCAGCGTGCCGACAGGCTTATCTGGCACCGGGGAGCTGTTTTTT
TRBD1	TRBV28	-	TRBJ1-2	CASSPGQGVGAGYTF	TGTGCCAGCAGTCCCGGACAGGGGGTAGGGGCTGGCTACACCTTC
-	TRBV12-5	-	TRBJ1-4	CASGLNGAELFF	TGTGCTAGTGGTTTGAATGGGGCGGAACTGTTTTTT
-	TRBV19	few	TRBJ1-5	CASRTWGVDNQPQHF	TGTGCCAGCCGGACCTGGGGGGTGGACAATCAGCCCCAGCATTTT
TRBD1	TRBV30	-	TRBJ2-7	CAWSVRQGSYEQYF	TGTGCCTGGAGTGTTCGACAGGGCTCCTACGAGCAGTACTTC
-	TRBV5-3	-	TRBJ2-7	CARSLPGANCVPYLLGYEQYF	TGTGCCAGAAGCTTGCCAGGGGCGAATTGTGTGCCGTACCTATTAGGCTACGAGCAGTACTTC
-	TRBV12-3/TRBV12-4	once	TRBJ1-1	CASIRGYTEAFF	TGTGCCAGCATAAGGGGGTACACTGAAGCTTTCTTT
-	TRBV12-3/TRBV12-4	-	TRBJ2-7	CASGPSYEQYF	TGTGCCAGCGGGCCTTCTTACGAGCAGTACTTC